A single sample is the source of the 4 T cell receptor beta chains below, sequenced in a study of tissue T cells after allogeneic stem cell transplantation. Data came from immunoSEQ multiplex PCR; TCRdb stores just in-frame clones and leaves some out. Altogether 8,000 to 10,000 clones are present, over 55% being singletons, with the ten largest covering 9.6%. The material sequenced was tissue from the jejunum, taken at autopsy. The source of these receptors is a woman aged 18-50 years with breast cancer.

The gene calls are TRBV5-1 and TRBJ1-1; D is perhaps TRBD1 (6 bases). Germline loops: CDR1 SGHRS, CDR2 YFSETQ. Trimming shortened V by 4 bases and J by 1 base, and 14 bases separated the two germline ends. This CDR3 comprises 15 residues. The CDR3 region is CASSLLPGQNTEAFF. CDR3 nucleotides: TGCGCCAGCAGCCTTTTACCGGGACAGAACACTGAAGCTTTCTTT.

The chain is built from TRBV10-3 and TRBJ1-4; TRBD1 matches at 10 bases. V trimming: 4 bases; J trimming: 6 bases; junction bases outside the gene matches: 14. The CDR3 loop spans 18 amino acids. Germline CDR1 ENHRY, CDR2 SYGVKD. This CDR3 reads CAISVSARGQGRDEKLFF. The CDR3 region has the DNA TGTGCCATCAGTGTCTCGGCCCGGGGACAGGGGAGGGATGAAAAACTGTTTTTT.

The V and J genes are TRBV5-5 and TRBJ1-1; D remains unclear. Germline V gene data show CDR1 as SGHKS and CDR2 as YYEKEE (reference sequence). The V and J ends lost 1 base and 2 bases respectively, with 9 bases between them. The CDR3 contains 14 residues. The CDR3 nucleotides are TGTGCCAGCAGCTTGTTAACGGCAAACACTGAAGCTTTCTTT. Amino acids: CASSLLTANTEAFF.

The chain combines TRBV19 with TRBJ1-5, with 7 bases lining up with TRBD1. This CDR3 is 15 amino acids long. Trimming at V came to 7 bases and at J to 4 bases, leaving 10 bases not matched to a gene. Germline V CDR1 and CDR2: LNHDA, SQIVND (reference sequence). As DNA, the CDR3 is TGTGCCAGTACCACGACAGGGATGGGGAATCAGCCCCAGCATTTT. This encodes CASTTTGMGNQPQHF.